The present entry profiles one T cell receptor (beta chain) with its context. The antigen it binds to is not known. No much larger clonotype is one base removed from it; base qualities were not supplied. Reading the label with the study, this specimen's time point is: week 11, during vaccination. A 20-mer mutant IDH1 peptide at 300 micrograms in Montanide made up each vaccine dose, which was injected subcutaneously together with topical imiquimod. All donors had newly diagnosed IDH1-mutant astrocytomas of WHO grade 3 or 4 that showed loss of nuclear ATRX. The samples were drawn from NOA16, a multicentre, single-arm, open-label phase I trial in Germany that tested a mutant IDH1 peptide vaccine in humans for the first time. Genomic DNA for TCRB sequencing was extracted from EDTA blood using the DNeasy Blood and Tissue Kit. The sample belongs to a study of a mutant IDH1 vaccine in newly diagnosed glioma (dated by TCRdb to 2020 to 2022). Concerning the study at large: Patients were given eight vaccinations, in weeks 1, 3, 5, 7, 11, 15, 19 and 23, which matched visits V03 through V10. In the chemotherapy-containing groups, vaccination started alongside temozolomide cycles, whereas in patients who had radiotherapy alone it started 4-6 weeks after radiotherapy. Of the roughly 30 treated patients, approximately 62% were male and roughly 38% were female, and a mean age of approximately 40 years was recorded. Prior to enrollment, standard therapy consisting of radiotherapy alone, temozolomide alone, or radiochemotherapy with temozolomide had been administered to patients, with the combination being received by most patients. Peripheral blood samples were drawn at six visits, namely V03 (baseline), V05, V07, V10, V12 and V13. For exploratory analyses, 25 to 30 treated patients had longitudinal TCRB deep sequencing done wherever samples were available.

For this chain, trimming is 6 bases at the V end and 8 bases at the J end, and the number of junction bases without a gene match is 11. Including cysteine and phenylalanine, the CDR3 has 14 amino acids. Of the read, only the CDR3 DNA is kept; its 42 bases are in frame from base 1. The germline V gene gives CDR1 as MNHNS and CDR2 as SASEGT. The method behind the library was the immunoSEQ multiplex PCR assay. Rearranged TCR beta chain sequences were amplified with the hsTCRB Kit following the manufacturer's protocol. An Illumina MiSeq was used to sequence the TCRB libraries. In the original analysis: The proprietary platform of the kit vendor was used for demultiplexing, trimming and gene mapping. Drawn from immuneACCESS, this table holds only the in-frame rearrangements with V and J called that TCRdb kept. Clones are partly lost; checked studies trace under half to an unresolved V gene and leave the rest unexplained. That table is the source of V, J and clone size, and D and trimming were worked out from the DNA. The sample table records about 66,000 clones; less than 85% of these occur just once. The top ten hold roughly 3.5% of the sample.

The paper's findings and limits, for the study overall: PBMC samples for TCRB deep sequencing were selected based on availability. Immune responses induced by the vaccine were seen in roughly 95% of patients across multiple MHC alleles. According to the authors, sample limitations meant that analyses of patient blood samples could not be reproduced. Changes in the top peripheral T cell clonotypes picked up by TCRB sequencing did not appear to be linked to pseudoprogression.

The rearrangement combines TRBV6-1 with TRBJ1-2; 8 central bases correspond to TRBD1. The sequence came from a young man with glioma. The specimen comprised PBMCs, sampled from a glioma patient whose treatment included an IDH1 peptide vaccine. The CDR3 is CASSRGQGSRGYTF. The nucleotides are TGTGCCAGCAGCCGCGGACAGGGTTCGAGGGGCTACACCTTC.